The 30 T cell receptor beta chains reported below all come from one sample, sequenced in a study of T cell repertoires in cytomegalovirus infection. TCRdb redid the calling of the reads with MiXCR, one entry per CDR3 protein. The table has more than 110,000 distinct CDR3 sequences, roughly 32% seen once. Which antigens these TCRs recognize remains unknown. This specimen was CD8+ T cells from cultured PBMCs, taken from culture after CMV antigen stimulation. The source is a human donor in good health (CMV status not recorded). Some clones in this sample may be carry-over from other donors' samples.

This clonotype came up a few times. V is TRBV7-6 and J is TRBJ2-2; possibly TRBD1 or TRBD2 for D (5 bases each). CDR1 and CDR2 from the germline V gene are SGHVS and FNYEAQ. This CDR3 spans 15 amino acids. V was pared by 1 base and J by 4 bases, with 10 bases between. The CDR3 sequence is CASSLGGEGTGELFF. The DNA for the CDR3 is TGTGCCAGCAGCTTAGGGGGCGAGGGCACCGGGGAGCTGTTTTTT.

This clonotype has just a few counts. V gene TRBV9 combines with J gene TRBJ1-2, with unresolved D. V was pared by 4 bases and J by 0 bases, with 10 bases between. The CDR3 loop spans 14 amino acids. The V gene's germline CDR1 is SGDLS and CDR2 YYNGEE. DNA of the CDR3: TGTGCCAGCAGCCCGGAACAGACTAACTATGGCTACACCTTC. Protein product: CASSPEQTNYGYTF.

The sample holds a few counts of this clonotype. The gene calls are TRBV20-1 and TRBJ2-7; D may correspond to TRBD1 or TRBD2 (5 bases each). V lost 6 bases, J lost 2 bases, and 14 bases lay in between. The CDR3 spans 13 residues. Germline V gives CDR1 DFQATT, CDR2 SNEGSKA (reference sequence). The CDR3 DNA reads TGCAGTGCATCACGGGACGATACCTACGAGCAGTACTTC. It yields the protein CSASRDDTYEQYF.

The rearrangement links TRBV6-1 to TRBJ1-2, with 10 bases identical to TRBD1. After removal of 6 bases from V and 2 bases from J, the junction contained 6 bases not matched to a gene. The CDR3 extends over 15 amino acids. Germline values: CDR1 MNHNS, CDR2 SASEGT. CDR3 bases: TGTGCCAGCAGAAGGGGACAGGGGCAGAACTATGGCTACACCTTC. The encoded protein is CASRRGQGQNYGYTF.

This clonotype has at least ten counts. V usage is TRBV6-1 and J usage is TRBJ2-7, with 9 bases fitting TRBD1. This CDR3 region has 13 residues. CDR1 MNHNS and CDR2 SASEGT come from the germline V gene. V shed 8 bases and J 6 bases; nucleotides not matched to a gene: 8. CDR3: CASGGQGSPEQYF. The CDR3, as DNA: TGTGCCAGCGGGGGACAGGGAAGCCCCGAGCAGTACTTC.

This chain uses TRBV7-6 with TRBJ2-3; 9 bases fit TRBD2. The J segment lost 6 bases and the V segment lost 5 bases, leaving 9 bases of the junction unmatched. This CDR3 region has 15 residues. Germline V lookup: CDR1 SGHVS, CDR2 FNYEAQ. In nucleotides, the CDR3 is TGTGCCAGCAGCCACGGCGGGGGGGAGGGGGATACGCAGTATTTT. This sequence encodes CASSHGGGEGDTQYF.

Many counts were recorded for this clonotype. The CDR3 here is CASSSSGLVYEQYF. The CDR3, as DNA: TGTGCCAGCAGCTCCTCGGGACTAGTCTACGAGCAGTACTTC. V usage is TRBV7-8 and J usage is TRBJ2-7; 8 bases align to TRBD2. With 4 bases clipped from V and 3 bases from J, the junction kept 5 bases outside the gene matches. This CDR3 is built from 14 residues. Germline-derived CDR1 and CDR2 are SGHVS and FQNEAQ.

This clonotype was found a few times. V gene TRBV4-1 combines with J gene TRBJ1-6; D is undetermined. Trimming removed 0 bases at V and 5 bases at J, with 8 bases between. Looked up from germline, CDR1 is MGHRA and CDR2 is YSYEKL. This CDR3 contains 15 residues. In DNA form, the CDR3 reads TGCGCCAGCAGCCAAGAAAGACTGGATAATTCACCCCTCCACTTT. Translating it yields CASSQERLDNSPLHF.

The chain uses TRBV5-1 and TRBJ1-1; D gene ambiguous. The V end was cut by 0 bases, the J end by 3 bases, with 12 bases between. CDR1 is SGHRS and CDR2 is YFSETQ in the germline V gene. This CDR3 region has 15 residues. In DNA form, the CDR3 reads TGCGCCAGCAGCTTGGGGGAGATTCCCTACACTGAAGCTTTCTTT. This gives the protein CASSLGEIPYTEAFF.

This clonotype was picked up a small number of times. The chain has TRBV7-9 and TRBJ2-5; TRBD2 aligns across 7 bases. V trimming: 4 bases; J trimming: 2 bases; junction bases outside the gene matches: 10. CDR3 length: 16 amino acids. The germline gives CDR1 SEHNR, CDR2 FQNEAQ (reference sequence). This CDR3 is CASSSLNGRPQETQYF. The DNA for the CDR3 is TGTGCCAGCAGCTCCCTGAACGGGAGGCCTCAAGAGACCCAGTACTTC.

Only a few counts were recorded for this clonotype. CDR3 protein: CASSSRQGMNTEAFF. The CDR3 nucleotides read TGTGCCAGCAGCTCACGACAGGGCATGAACACTGAAGCTTTCTTT. The gene calls are TRBV7-6 and TRBJ1-1; 7 nucleotides line up with TRBD1. Per the germline V gene, CDR1 is SGHVS and CDR2 is FNYEAQ. This CDR3 contains 15 residues. V gave up 4 bases and J gave up 0 bases; unmatched junction bases: 5.

CDR3 bases: TGTGCCAGCAGTGAAGCGCTAATGACAGGGGTCACCGGGGAGCTGTTTTTT. Translated: CASSEALMTGVTGELFF. V usage is TRBV6-1 and J usage is TRBJ2-2; 8 bases map to TRBD1. CDR1 and CDR2 (germline): MNHNS, SASEGT. The trim removed 0 bases at V and 4 bases at J, leaving 7 bases unmatched. CDR3 length: 17 residues.

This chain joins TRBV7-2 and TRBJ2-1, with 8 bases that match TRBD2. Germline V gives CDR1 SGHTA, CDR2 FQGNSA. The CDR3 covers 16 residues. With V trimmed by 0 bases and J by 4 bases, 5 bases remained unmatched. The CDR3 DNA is TGTGCCAGCAGCTTAGCAAGGCGGGGGGTATACAATGAGCAGTTCTTC. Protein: CASSLARRGVYNEQFF.

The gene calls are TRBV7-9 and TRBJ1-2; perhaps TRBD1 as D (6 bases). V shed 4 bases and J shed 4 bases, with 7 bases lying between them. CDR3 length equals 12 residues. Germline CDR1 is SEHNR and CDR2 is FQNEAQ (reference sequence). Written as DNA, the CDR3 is TGTGCCAGCAGCTCGACAGGCTATGGCTACACCTTC. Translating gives CASSSTGYGYTF.

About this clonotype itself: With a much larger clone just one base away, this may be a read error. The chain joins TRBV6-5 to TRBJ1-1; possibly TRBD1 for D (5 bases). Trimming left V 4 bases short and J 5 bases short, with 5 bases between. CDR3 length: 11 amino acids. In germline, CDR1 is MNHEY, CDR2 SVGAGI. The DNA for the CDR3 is TGTGCCAGCAGTTGGGGGACTGAAGCTTTCTTT. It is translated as CASSWGTEAFF.

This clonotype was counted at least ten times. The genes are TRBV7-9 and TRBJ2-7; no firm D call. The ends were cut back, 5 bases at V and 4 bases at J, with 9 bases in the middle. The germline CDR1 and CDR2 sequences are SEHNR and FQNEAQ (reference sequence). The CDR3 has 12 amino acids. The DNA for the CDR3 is TGTGCCAGCAGCACCTCCCAGTACGAGCAGTACTTC. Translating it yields CASSTSQYEQYF. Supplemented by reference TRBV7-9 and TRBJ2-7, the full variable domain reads DTGVSQNPRHKITKRGQNVTFRCDPISEHNRLYWYRQTLGQGPEFLTYFQNEAQLEKSRLLSDRFSAERPKGSFSTLEIQRTEQGDSAMYLCASSTSQYEQYFGPGTRLTVT.

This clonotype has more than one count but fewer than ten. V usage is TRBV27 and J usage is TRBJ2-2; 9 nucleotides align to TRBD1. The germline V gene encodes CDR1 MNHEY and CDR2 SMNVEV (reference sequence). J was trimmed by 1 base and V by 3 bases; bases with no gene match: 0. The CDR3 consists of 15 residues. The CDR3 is CASSLGQGNTGELFF. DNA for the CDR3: TGTGCCAGCAGTTTGGGACAGGGGAACACCGGGGAGCTGTTTTTT.

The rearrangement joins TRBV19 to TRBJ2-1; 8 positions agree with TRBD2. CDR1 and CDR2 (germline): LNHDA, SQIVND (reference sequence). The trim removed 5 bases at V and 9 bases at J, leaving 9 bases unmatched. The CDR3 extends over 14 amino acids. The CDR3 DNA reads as TGTGCCAGTAGTCCTACCCGGGGGGGCGGTGAGCAGTTCTTC. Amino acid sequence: CASSPTRGGGEQFF. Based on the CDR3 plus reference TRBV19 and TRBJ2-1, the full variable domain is DGGITQSPKYLFRKEGQNVTLSCEQNLNHDAMYWYRQDPGQGLRLIYYSQIVNDFQKGDIAEGYSVSREKKESFPLTVTSAQKNPTAFYLCASSPTRGGGEQFFGPGTRLTVL.

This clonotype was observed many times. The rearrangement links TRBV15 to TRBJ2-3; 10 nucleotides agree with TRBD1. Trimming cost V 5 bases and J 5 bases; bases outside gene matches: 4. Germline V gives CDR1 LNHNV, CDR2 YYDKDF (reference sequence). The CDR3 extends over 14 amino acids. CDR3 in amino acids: CATSPGTGEDTQYF. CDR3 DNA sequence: TGTGCCACCAGCCCCGGGACAGGGGAAGATACGCAGTATTTT.

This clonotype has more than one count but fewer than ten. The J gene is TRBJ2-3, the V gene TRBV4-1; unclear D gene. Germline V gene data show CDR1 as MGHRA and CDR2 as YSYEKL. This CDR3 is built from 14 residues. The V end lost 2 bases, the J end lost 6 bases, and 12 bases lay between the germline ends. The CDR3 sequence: CASSQLPIRDTQYF. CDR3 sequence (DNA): TGCGCCAGCAGCCAACTACCAATACGGGATACGCAGTATTTT.

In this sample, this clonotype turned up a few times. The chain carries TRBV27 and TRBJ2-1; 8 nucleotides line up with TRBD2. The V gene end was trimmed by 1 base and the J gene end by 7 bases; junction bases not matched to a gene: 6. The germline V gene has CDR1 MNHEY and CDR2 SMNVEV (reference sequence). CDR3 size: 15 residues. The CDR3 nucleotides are TGTGCCAGCAGTTTATTTGCGGGGGGATGGAATGAGCAGTTCTTC. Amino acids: CASSLFAGGWNEQFF.

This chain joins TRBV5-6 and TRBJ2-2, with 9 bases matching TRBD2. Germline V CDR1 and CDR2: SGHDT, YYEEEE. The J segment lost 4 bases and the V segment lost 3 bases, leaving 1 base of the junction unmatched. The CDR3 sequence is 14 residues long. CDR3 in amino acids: CASSSSGATGELFF. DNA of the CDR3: TGTGCCAGCAGCTCTAGCGGGGCCACCGGGGAGCTGTTTTTT.

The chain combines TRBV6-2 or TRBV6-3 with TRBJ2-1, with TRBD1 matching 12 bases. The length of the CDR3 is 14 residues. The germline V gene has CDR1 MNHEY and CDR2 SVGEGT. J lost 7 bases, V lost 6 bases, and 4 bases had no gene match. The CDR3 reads CASRGTGGKNEQFF. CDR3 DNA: TGTGCCAGCAGGGGGACAGGGGGCAAGAATGAGCAGTTCTTC.

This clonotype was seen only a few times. CDR3 loop: CASSETMRTNEKLFF. CDR3 bases: TGTGCCAGCAGCGAAACAATGAGAACTAATGAAAAACTGTTTTTT. The chain couples TRBV11-2 to TRBJ1-4, with no clear D. Germline V gene sequence: CDR1 SGHAT, CDR2 FQNNGV. CDR3 length: 15 residues. V shed 5 bases and J shed 1 base, with 11 bases lying between them.

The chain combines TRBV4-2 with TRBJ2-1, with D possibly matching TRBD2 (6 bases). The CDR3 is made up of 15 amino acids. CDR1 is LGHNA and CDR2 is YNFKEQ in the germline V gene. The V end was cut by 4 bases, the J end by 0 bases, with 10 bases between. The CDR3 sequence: CASSPSTSSYNEQFF. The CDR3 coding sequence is TGTGCCAGCAGCCCCTCGACTAGCTCCTACAATGAGCAGTTCTTC.

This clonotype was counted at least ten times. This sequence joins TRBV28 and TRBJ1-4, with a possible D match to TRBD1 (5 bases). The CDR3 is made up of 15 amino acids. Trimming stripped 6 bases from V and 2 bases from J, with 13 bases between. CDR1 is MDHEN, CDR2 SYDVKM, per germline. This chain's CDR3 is CASRGHRETNEKLFF. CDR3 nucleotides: TGTGCCAGCAGAGGACATCGGGAGACTAATGAAAAACTGTTTTTT.

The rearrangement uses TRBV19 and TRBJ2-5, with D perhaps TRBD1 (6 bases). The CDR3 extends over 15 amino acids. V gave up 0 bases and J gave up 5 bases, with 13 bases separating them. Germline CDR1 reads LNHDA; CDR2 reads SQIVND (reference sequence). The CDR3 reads CASSIDHAQGETQYF. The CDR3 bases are TGTGCCAGTAGTATAGATCACGCGCAGGGGGAGACCCAGTACTTC.

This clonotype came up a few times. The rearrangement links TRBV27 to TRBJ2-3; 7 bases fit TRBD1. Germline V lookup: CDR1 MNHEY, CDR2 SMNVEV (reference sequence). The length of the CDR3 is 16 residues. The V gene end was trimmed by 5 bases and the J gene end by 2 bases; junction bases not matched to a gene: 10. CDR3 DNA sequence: TGTGCCAGCAGTACGAACAGGGGCGCCTTCACAGATACGCAGTATTTT. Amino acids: CASSTNRGAFTDTQYF.

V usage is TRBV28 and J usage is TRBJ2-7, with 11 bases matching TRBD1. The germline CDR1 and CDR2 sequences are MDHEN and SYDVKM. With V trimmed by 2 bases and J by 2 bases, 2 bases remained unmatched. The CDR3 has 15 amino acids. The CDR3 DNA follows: TGTGCCAGCAGTTTACCGGGACAGGGGGCCTACGAGCAGTACTTC. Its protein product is CASSLPGQGAYEQYF.

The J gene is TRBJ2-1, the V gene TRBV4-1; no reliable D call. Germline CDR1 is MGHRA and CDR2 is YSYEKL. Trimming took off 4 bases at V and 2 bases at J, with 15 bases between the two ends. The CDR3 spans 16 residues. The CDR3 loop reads CASSPQPSTPYNEQFF. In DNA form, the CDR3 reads TGCGCCAGCAGCCCCCAGCCTAGTACTCCCTACAATGAGCAGTTCTTC.